The rows below give T cell receptor beta chains drawn from one sample of a study of T cells in Graves' hyperthyroidism and ophthalmopathy. TCRdb itself ran the multiplex PCR reads through MiXCR, one entry per CDR3 protein. The table includes 300,000 to 500,000 distinct CDR3 sequences, approximately 15% detected once. Source material: blood. The receptors stem from a woman aged 25-40 years with Graves' hyperthyroidism. Each CDR3 is given with its conserved first and last residue. Fields, in order: J gene, V gene, D gene, clone size, CDR3 protein, CDR3 DNA. D genes are given only for firm matches. A row's size may be missing; if present it is once, few, many or a size class.

>TRBJ2-5|TRBV27|-|-
CASSPFSRYQETQYF
TGTGCCAGCAGTCCTTTTTCACGGTACCAAGAGACCCAGTACTTC
>TRBJ1-4|TRBV6-5|-|few
CASSWHSGRANEKLFF
TGTGCCAGCAGTTGGCATTCGGGGAGGGCTAATGAAAAACTGTTTTTT
>TRBJ2-1|TRBV18|TRBD2|many
CASSPQVAGGDNEQFF
TGTGCCAGCTCACCACAGGTAGCGGGAGGGGACAATGAGCAGTTCTTC
>TRBJ2-1|TRBV5-1|-|many
CASSLSLAINNEQFF
TGCGCCAGCAGCTTGAGCCTAGCGATTAACAATGAGCAGTTCTTC
>TRBJ2-1|TRBV3-1|TRBD2|many
CASSQGETSGKFF
TGTGCCAGCAGCCAAGGGGAGACTAGCGGGAAGTTCTTC
>TRBJ2-6|TRBV2|-|many
CASSAVKSYSGANVLTF
TGTGCCAGCAGTGCGGTTAAAAGCTACTCTGGGGCCAACGTCCTGACTTTC
>TRBJ2-7|TRBV11-2|-|few
CASSPRGSPGYEQYF
TGTGCCAGCAGCCCACGAGGTTCTCCGGGGTACGAGCAGTACTTC
>TRBJ2-7|TRBV20-1|-|-
CSAPQGKAGYEQYF
TGCAGTGCGCCGCAGGGGAAAGCGGGCTACGAGCAGTACTTC
>TRBJ2-2|TRBV30|-|many
CAWSVGRNTGELFF
TGTGCCTGGAGTGTCGGACGGAACACCGGGGAGCTGTTTTTT
>TRBJ2-3|TRBV24-1|-|many
CATSAAAADTQYF
TGTGCCACCTCCGCGGCTGCAGCCGATACGCAGTATTTT
>TRBJ2-7|TRBV28|-|-
CASSPWTDRYEQYF
TGTGCCAGCAGCCCGTGGACAGACCGGTACGAGCAGTACTTC
>TRBJ1-2|TRBV29-1|-|few
CSVENVTPNYGYTF
TGCAGCGTTGAAAACGTAACCCCTAACTATGGCTACACCTTC
>TRBJ1-2|TRBV6-1|-|many
CASSEDSEIYGYTF
TGTGCCAGCAGTGAGGACAGCGAGATTTATGGCTACACCTTC
>TRBJ2-1|TRBV27|-|-
CASSLIARRGSYDEQFF
TGTGCCAGCAGTTTAATCGCCAGGAGGGGGTCCTACGATGAGCAGTTCTTC
>TRBJ2-7|TRBV4-1|-|few
CASSQEDPGTSSSYEQYF
TGCGCCAGCAGCCAAGAGGATCCCGGGACGTCGTCATCCTACGAGCAGTACTTC
>TRBJ2-1|TRBV6-5|TRBD2|-
CASSYSGGGGGNEQFF
TGTGCCAGCAGTTACTCTGGGGGGGGTGGGGGCAATGAGCAGTTCTTC
>TRBJ1-1|TRBV5-1|-|many
CASSLGGTGWITEAFF
TGCGCCAGCAGCTTGGGCGGGACCGGATGGATCACTGAAGCTTTCTTT
>TRBJ1-6|TRBV27|-|-
CASKGTSESNSPLHF
TGTGCCAGCAAGGGGACCAGCGAATCGAATTCACCCCTCCACTTT